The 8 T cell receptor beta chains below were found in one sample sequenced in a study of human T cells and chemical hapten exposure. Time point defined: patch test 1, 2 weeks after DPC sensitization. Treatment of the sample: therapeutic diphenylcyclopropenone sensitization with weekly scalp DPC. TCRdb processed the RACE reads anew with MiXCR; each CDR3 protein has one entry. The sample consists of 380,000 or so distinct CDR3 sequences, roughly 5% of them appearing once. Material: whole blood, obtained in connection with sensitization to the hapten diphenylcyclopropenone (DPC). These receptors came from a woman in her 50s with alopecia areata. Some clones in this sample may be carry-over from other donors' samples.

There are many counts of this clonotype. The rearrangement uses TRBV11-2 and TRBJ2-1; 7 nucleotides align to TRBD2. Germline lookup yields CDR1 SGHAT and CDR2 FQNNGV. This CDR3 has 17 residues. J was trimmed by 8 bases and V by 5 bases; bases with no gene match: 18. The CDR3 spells CASSPLGRGRGGDEQFF. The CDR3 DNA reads TGTGCCAGCAGCCCCCTTGGGCGCGGGAGAGGAGGCGATGAGCAGTTCTTC. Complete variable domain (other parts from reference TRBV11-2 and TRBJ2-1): EAGVAQSPRYKIIEKRQSVAFWCNPISGHATLYWYQQILGQGPKLLIQFQNNGVVDDSQLPKDRFSAERLKGVDSTLKIQPAKLEDSAVYLCASSPLGRGRGGDEQFFGPGTRLTVL.

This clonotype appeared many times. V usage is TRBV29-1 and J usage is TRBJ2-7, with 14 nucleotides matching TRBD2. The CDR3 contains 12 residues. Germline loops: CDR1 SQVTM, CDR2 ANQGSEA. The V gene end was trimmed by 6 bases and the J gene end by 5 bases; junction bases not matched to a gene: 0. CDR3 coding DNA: TGCAGCGTGGGACTAGCGGGAGACGAGCAGTACTTC. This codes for CSVGLAGDEQYF.

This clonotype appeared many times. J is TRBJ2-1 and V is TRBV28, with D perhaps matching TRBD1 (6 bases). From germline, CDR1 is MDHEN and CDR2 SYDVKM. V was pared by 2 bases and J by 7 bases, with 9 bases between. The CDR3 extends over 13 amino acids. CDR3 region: CASSLGTLNEQFF. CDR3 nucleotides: TGTGCCAGCAGTTTAGGGACACTGAATGAGCAGTTCTTC.

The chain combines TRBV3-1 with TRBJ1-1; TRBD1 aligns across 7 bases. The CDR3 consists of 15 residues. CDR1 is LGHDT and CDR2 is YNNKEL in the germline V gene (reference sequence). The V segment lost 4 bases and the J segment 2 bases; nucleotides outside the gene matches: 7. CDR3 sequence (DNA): TGTGCCAGCAGCCGCTTGACAGGGAAAAACACTGAAGCTTTCTTT. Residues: CASSRLTGKNTEAFF.

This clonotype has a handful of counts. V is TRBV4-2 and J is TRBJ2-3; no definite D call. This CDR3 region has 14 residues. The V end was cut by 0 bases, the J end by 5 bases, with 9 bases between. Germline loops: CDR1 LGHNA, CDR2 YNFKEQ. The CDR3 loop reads CASSQDRQKDTQYF. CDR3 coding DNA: TGTGCCAGCAGCCAAGACCGCCAGAAAGATACGCAGTATTTT.

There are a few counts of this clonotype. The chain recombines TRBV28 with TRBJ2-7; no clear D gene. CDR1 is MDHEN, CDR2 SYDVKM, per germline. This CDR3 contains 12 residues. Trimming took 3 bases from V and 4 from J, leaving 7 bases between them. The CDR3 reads CASSFQEYEQYF. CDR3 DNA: TGTGCCAGCAGTTTTCAAGAGTACGAGCAGTACTTC.

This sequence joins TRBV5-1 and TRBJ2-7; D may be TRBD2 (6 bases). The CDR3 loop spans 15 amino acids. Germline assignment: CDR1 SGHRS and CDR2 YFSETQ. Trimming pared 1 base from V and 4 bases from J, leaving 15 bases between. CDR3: CASSLTPGLIYEQYF. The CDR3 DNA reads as TGCGCCAGCAGCTTGACCCCGGGACTGATTTACGAGCAGTACTTC.

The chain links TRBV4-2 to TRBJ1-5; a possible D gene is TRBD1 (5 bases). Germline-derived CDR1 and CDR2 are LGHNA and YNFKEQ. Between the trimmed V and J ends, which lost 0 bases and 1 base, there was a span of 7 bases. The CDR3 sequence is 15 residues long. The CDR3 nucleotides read TGTGCCAGCAGCCAAGAGCGGACAAGCAATCAGCCCCAGCATTTT. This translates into CASSQERTSNQPQHF.